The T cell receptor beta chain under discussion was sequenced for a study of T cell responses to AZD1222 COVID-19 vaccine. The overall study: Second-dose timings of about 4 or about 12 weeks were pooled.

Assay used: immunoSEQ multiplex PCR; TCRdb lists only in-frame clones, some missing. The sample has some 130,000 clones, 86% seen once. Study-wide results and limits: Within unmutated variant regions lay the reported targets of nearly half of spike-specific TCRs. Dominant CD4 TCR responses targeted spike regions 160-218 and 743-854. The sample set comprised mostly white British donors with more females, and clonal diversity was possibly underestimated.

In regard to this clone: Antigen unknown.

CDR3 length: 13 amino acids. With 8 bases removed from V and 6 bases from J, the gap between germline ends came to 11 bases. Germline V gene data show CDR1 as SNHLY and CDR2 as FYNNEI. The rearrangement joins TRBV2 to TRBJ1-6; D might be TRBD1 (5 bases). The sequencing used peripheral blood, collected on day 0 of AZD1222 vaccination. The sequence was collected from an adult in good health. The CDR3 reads CASLGGGNSPLHF. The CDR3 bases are TGTGCCAGCCTCGGGGGTGGTAATTCACCCCTCCACTTT.